This TCR beta chain was recovered during a study of regulatory T cells in long-lasting Graves disease. Arm-PCR with iRepertoire HTBI primers amplified the CDR3 regions for these TCR beta libraries. TCRdb used MiXCR to reprocess the multiplex PCR reads, holding one entry per CDR3 protein. The sample lists roughly 300,000 distinct CDR3 sequences, 20% to 25% seen once, with 56% in the top ten. A remark on this clonotype: Its specificity is unknown.

Study-level findings and limits: A greater number of public clonotypes (around 2,700) was shared by persistent patients than by new patients (about 960). Limited samples may have lowered accuracy.

Between the trimmed V and J ends, which lost 2 bases and 5 bases, there was a span of 12 bases. Germline V CDR1 and CDR2: SEHNR, FQNEAQ (reference sequence). The CDR3 spans 14 residues. Time point specified: persistent/refractory GD, antithyroid drugs over 5 years with positive TRAb. Scientists built the TCR library using RNA that was extracted from PBMCs. Peripheral blood, at approximately 9 milliliters, went into EDTA tubes. This chain uses TRBV7-9 with TRBJ2-5; D is possibly TRBD1 or TRBD2 (6 bases each). The clonotype comes from a female donor with Graves disease. The material was peripheral blood mononuclear cells (PBMCs), obtained when the disease was refractory, from a patient treated with antithyroid drugs. This chain's CDR3 is CASSLWGARETQYF. CDR3 DNA sequence: TGTGCCAGCAGCTTATGGGGGGCACGGGAGACCCAGTACTTC.